This T cell receptor beta chain was sequenced for a study of OX40 agonist ivuxolimab in advanced cancers. Study-level information: Eligibility admitted prior anti-PD-1, anti-PD-L1 or anti-CTLA-4 therapy; 40% had some. Partial response was recorded in three patients: one hepatocellular carcinoma and two cutaneous melanoma cases. General observations from the study: At 0.1 to 3.0 mg/kg, CD4+ and CD8+ blood T cells expanded clonally by week 6.

The CDR3 covers 15 residues. Germline loops: CDR1 SEHNR, CDR2 FQNEAQ (reference sequence). Trimming at V came to 4 bases and at J to 7 bases, leaving 9 bases not matched to a gene. Samples of blood were obtained at baseline, on cycle 4 day 1, and on cycle 7 day 1. Only in-frame clones appear in the TCRdb table, and some are missing; sequencing was by immunoSEQ multiplex PCR. There are roughly 45,000 clones in the sample; about 93% occur only once, and approximately 6.8% lies in the top ten. On this clone: The target antigen is unknown.

The chain combines TRBV7-9 with TRBJ2-7, with 11 nucleotides matching TRBD2. This receptor was obtained from an adult with an advanced solid tumor such as melanoma, head and neck, liver or kidney cancer. This sample comprised CD4+ or CD8+ T cells sorted from blood, obtained in a trial of the OX40 agonist ivuxolimab. This CDR3 is CASSSGLAAVGEQYF. Here the CDR3 DNA reads TGTGCCAGCAGCTCGGGACTAGCGGCCGTTGGGGAGCAGTACTTC.